This T cell receptor (beta chain) comes out of a study of blood T cell repertoires in COVID-19 (TCRdb year 2020). Concerning the study at large: Samples covering the acute and convalescent phases of COVID-19 were provided by collaborators in the United States, Italy and Spain. The material from the prospective study consisted of cDNA or gDNA derived from T cells, B-cell-depleted T cells, or PBMCs. Deeply sampled blood TCRbeta repertoires from subjects exposed to, actively infected with, or recovered from COVID-19 were included in the dataset. A freely available public database, intended as a resource for researchers studying the immune response to SARS-CoV-2, is where the repertoires were released. The samples were drawn from two sources: the first 160 participants of the ongoing ImmuneRACE study, and fewer than 1,500 subjects contributed by 6 global collaborators. Sample metadata almost always included a de-identified subject ID, COVID-19 status, age in years and sex. HLA class I and class II types, where available, came from metadata supplied by the sample provider rather than from assay-based typing.

At one collaborating source in Seattle, patients were enrolled during active infection and were followed longitudinally through the course of disease. Collaborating institutions collected whole blood in K2EDTA tubes following their own protocols. For TCRbeta analysis, collaborators shipped samples in one of three forms: frozen whole blood, isolated PBMCs, or DNA extracted from either of those sample types. General findings and caveats noted by the study authors: How much clinical and demographic metadata was included differed by source and by participant, and the metadata was provided uncurated.

Comment on this clone: This clone's antigen is unknown. Base qualities are not at hand, and no much larger clone is one base apart.

TCRbeta CDR3 regions were amplified from genomic DNA by means of the immunoSEQ Assay, a bias-controlled multiplex PCR. In the paper's pipeline: Nucleated cell counts per sample were estimated from amplification of reference gene primers within the assay. To quantify the absolute abundance of each unique TCRbeta CDR3 rearrangement, sequence reads were collapsed and filtered. For each sample, productive Simpson clonality was calculated as the square root of Simpson's diversity index over productive rearrangements. Imported from immuneACCESS, the table was reduced by TCRdb to in-frame sequences with V and J called. These copies leave out some clones; in studies compared against another copy, an unresolved V gene accounts for under half, and the cause of the remainder is not known. The V and J calls and clone size come from that table; D and trimming were worked out from the DNA. This sample comprises 150,000 or so clones, 75% to 90% of them detected only once. 8% of the sample is held by the ten biggest clonotypes.

Cut back by 0 bases and 4 bases, the V and J ends lie 10 bases apart. From the cysteine through the phenylalanine, the CDR3 covers 14 amino acids. The entry retains the CDR3 DNA only, 42 bases that are in frame from base 1. The germline V gene specifies SGHDT as CDR1 and YYEEEE as CDR2. Sequencing was done on a sample of peripheral blood. The chain is assembled from TRBV5-6 and TRBJ2-5; TRBD2 is perhaps the D gene, given 7 matching bases. This clonotype originated in a woman between 55 and 75 years old with COVID-19, enrolled during active disease. The sequenced DNA: TGTGCCAGCAGCTTGGGGGGGGGCCGAGAGACCCAGTACTTC. Its amino acids are CASSLGGGRETQYF.